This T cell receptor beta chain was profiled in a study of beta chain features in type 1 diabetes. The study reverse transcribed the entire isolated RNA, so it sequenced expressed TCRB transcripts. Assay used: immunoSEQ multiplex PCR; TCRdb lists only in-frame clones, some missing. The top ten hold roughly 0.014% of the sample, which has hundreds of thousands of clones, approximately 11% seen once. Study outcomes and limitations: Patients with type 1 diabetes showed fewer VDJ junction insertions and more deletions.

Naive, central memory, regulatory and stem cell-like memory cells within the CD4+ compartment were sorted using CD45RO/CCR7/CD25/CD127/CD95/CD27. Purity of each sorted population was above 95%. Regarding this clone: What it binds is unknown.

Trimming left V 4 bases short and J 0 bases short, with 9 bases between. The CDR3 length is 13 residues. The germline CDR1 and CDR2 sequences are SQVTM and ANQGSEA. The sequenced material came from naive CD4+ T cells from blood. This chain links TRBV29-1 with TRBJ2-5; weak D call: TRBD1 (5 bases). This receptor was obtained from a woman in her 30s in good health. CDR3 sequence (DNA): TGCAGCGTTGTAGGGGCAGACCAAGAGACCCAGTACTTC. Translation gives CSVVGADQETQYF.